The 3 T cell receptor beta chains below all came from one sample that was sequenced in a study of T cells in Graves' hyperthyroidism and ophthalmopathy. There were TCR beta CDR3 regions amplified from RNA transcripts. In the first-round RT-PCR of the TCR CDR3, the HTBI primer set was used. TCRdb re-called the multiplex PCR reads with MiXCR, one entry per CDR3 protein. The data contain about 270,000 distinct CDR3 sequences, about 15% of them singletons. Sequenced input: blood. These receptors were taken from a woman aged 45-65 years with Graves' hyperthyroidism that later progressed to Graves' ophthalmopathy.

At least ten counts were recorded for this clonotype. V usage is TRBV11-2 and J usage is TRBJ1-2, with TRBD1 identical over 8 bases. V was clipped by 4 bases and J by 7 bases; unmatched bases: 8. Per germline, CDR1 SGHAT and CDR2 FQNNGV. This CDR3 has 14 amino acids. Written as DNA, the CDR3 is TGTGCCAGCAGCTCCCCGGGACAGGCCCCTGGCTACACCTTC. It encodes CASSSPGQAPGYTF. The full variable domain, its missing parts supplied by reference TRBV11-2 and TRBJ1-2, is EAGVAQSPRYKIIEKRQSVAFWCNPISGHATLYWYQQILGQGPKLLIQFQNNGVVDDSQLPKDRFSAERLKGVDSTLKIQPAKLEDSAVYLCASSSPGQAPGYTFGSGTRLTVV.

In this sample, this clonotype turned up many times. CDR3 residues: CASNSGGAADTQYF. CDR3 nucleotide sequence: TGTGCCAGCAATAGCGGGGGAGCCGCAGATACGCAGTATTTT. The gene calls are TRBV6-1 and TRBJ2-3; 9 bases line up with TRBD2. V was pared by 7 bases and J by 4 bases, with 6 bases of the junction left unmatched. The CDR3 covers 14 residues. Germline V gene data show CDR1 as MNHNS and CDR2 as SASEGT.

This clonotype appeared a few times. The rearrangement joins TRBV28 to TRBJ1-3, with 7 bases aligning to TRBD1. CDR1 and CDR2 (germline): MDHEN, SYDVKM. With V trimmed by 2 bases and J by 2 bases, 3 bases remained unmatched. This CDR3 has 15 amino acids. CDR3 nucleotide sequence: TGTGCCAGCAGTTTAACAGGGGAAGCTGGAAACACCATATATTTT. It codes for CASSLTGEAGNTIYF.